This TCR beta chain was observed in a study of blood T cell repertoires in COVID-19. Study at large: The study drew acute and convalescent COVID-19 samples from the United States, Italy and Spain. In each case, the material was cDNA or gDNA derived from T cells, B-cell-depleted T cells, or PBMCs.

In the authors' workflow: Estimated nucleated cell counts came from reference gene primer amplification. Data came from immunoSEQ multiplex PCR; TCRdb stores just in-frame clones and leaves some out. That table furnishes V, J and clone size, whereas the DNA furnished D and trimming. The sample includes 250,000 to 300,000 clones, around 87% of them seen just once. V lost 5 bases to trimming and J lost 0 bases, with 17 bases between them. Germline CDR1 and CDR2: SGHTA and FQGNSA. This CDR3 contains 17 residues. The specimen sequenced was peripheral blood. The chain carries TRBV7-2 and TRBJ2-1; D call uncertain. This receptor was identified in a woman aged 35 to 49 who had recovered from COVID-19. DNA of the CDR3: TGTGCCAGCAGCCCCCAGGTGGGCTCCAGCTCCTACAATGAGCAGTTCTTC. It codes for CASSPQVGSSSYNEQFF.